This note documents a single TCR beta chain sequence. Its antigen remains unknown. With a much larger clone just one base away, this may be a read error. To make TCR beta libraries, researchers used iRepertoire HTBI primers and Arm-PCR of CDR3 regions. TCRdb reprocessed the multiplex PCR reads via MiXCR and lists one record per CDR3 protein. The sample consists of 300,000 or so distinct CDR3 sequences, around a fifth of them appearing once. This record belongs to a study of regulatory T cells in long-lasting Graves disease. Notes on the study in general: Examination was confined to peripheral blood, excluding thyroid tissue.

The germline V gene encodes CDR1 MDHEN and CDR2 SYDVKM. The CDR3 runs 16 residues. Time point denoted: persistent/refractory GD, antithyroid drugs over 5 years with positive TRAb. Making the TCR library involved RNA that had been extracted from PBMCs. The TCR comes from a female donor with Graves disease. The rearrangement joins TRBV28 to TRBJ2-2, with 9 bases fitting TRBD2. The starting material was peripheral blood mononuclear cells (PBMCs), obtained when the disease was refractory, from a patient treated with antithyroid drugs. CDR3 sequence reads: CASSPGGSGSAGKLFF. In DNA, the CDR3 is TGTGCCAGCAGTCCCGGCGGTAGCGGGAGTGCCGGGAAGCTGTTTTTT. The full variable domain, rest sourced from reference TRBV28 and TRBJ2-2, is DVKVTQSSRYLVKRTGEKVFLECVQDMDHENMFWYRQDPGLGLRLIYFSYDVKMKEKGDIPEGYSVSREKKERFSLILESASTNQTSMYLCASSPGGSGSAGKLFFGEGSRLTVL.